Detailed here is one T cell receptor (beta chain). This specimen belongs to a study of T cell changes during pregnancy in multiple sclerosis. This CDR3 is built from 16 residues. V dropped 2 bases and J dropped 4 bases, with 16 bases sitting between them. Germline CDR1 reads LGHNA; CDR2 reads YSLEER. Libraries were prepared by immunoSEQ multiplex PCR; TCRdb keeps only in-frame clonotypes and omits some of them. The data show 69,000 or so clones, roughly 90% seen once. The specimen was CD4+ T cells from peripheral blood mononuclear cells, collected in the third trimester of pregnancy. The receptor was isolated from a female donor in good health, enrolled as a control in a pregnancy study. The chain employs TRBV4-3 and TRBJ2-3; a possible D gene is TRBD1 (5 bases). The chain's CDR3 is CASSQLANQGPDTQYF. The DNA for the CDR3 is TGCGCCAGCAGCCAATTGGCCAACCAGGGCCCAGATACGCAGTATTTT.